The rows below give T cell receptor beta chains drawn from one sample of a study of brain T cells in children with intractable seizures. The data were produced by immunoSEQ multiplex PCR, yet TCRdb's version contains in-frame clones alone and is incomplete. The sample lists 78,000 or so clones; around 91% were seen once. Sample: peripheral blood, taken at surgery. The source of these receptors is a girl aged 2-10 years with Rasmussen encephalitis and intractable seizures. The CDR3 runs from the conserved cysteine through the conserved F or W. D genes are given only for firm matches. Only part of the rows carry a size: once, few, many, or a class if the clone is expanded.

CDR3 protein: CASSFADTQYF
CDR3 DNA: TGTGCCAGCAGTTTTGCAGATACGCAGTATTTT
D gene: .
clone size: .
V gene: TRBV12-3/TRBV12-4
J gene: TRBJ2-3

CDR3 protein: CASSLDRAVGYTF
CDR3 DNA: TGTGCCAGCAGCTTAGACAGGGCTGTTGGCTACACCTTC
D gene: TRBD1
clone size: once
V gene: TRBV9
J gene: TRBJ1-2

CDR3 protein: CASSLLYADTQYF
CDR3 DNA: TGTGCCAGCAGCCTCCTTTATGCAGATACGCAGTATTTT
D gene: .
clone size: .
V gene: TRBV27
J gene: TRBJ2-3

CDR3 protein: CASSILPLGTGYNQPQHF
CDR3 DNA: TGTGCCAGTAGTATCTTGCCCCTAGGGACAGGGTACAATCAGCCCCAGCATTTT
D gene: TRBD1
clone size: .
V gene: TRBV19
J gene: TRBJ1-5

CDR3 protein: CATSREGGGSSPLHF
CDR3 DNA: TGTGCCACCAGCAGAGAGGGAGGGGGTAGTTCACCCCTCCACTTT
D gene: .
clone size: .
V gene: TRBV15
J gene: TRBJ1-6

CDR3 protein: CASSPQRGETQYF
CDR3 DNA: TGTGCCAGCTCACCACAGCGGGGAGAGACCCAGTACTTC
D gene: TRBD2
clone size: once
V gene: TRBV18
J gene: TRBJ2-5

CDR3 protein: CASSYSGTDTEAFF
CDR3 DNA: TGTGCCAGCAGTTACTCGGGGACAGACACTGAAGCTTTCTTT
D gene: TRBD1
clone size: .
V gene: TRBV6-6
J gene: TRBJ1-1

CDR3 protein: CASSQEGSGQGFF
CDR3 DNA: TGCGCCAGCAGCCAAGAGGGATCCGGCCAGGGTTTCTTT
D gene: .
clone size: .
V gene: TRBV4-1
J gene: TRBJ1-1

CDR3 protein: CASSSSSTSGPAYEQYF
CDR3 DNA: TGTGCCAGCAGCTCCTCCTCGACTAGCGGGCCAGCCTACGAGCAGTACTTC
D gene: TRBD2
clone size: .
V gene: TRBV7-9
J gene: TRBJ2-7

CDR3 protein: CASSPTGTTGELFF
CDR3 DNA: TGTGCCAGCAGCCCGACAGGGACCACCGGGGAGCTGTTTTTT
D gene: TRBD1
clone size: .
V gene: TRBV7-3
J gene: TRBJ2-2

CDR3 protein: CAISESASYNEQFF
CDR3 DNA: TGTGCCATCAGTGAGTCGGCCTCCTACAATGAGCAGTTCTTC
D gene: .
clone size: .
V gene: TRBV10-3
J gene: TRBJ2-1

CDR3 protein: CASSGLLGGEDEQYF
CDR3 DNA: TGTGCCAGCAGTGGACTACTAGGGGGAGAGGACGAGCAGTACTTC
D gene: .
clone size: .
V gene: TRBV2
J gene: TRBJ2-7

CDR3 protein: CASSLTEETQYF
CDR3 DNA: TGTGCCAGCAGCTTGACAGAAGAGACCCAGTACTTC
D gene: .
clone size: .
V gene: TRBV5-5
J gene: TRBJ2-5

CDR3 protein: CASSLGLADSTDTQYF
CDR3 DNA: TGCGCCAGCAGCCTTGGACTAGCGGATAGCACAGATACGCAGTATTTT
D gene: TRBD2
clone size: .
V gene: TRBV4-1
J gene: TRBJ2-3

CDR3 protein: CASSSWGADTQYF
CDR3 DNA: TGTGCCAGCAGTTCCTGGGGTGCAGATACGCAGTATTTT
D gene: .
clone size: .
V gene: TRBV27
J gene: TRBJ2-3

CDR3 protein: CASSSSGLAVQETQYF
CDR3 DNA: TGCGCCAGCAGCTCCTCGGGACTAGCGGTACAAGAGACCCAGTACTTC
D gene: TRBD2
clone size: .
V gene: TRBV5-1
J gene: TRBJ2-5

CDR3 protein: CASSEGGGLSSYNEQFF
CDR3 DNA: TGTGCCAGCAGTGAAGGTGGGGGATTGAGCTCCTACAATGAGCAGTTCTTC
D gene: .
clone size: .
V gene: TRBV6-1
J gene: TRBJ2-1

CDR3 protein: CASSSPVVDTQYF
CDR3 DNA: TGTGCCAGCAGCTCACCTGTGGTGGATACGCAGTATTTT
D gene: .
clone size: .
V gene: TRBV5-4
J gene: TRBJ2-3

CDR3 protein: CASSQPEETGELFF
CDR3 DNA: TGTGCCAGCAGTCAACCAGAGGAAACCGGGGAGCTGTTTTTT
D gene: .
clone size: .
V gene: TRBV9
J gene: TRBJ2-2

CDR3 protein: CASRLRQGGGNTIYF
CDR3 DNA: TGTGCCAGCAGATTAAGACAGGGAGGTGGAAACACCATATATTTT
D gene: TRBD1
clone size: .
V gene: TRBV6-5
J gene: TRBJ1-3

CDR3 protein: CASSQGTSGRFEQFF
CDR3 DNA: TGTGCCAGCAGCCAGGGGACTAGCGGGAGGTTCGAGCAGTTCTTC
D gene: TRBD2
clone size: once
V gene: TRBV3-1/TRBV3-2
J gene: TRBJ2-1

CDR3 protein: CASSRGGESYEQYF
CDR3 DNA: TGTGCCAGCAGTCGGGGGGGAGAATCCTACGAGCAGTACTTC
D gene: TRBD2
clone size: .
V gene: TRBV27
J gene: TRBJ2-7

CDR3 protein: CASSPASDSNEKLFF
CDR3 DNA: TGTGCCAGCTCACCAGCCTCCGATTCTAATGAAAAACTGTTTTTT
D gene: .
clone size: .
V gene: TRBV18
J gene: TRBJ1-4

CDR3 protein: CASDLYPGGALDTQYF
CDR3 DNA: TGTGCCAGCGACTTATACCCGGGGGGCGCGTTAGATACGCAGTATTTT
D gene: .
clone size: .
V gene: TRBV11-2
J gene: TRBJ2-3

CDR3 protein: CASSPWGRGLSGELFF
CDR3 DNA: TGTGCCAGCTCACCGTGGGGCAGGGGGCTTTCCGGGGAGCTGTTTTTT
D gene: TRBD1
clone size: .
V gene: TRBV18
J gene: TRBJ2-2

CDR3 protein: CASSPLAGAGTGELFF
CDR3 DNA: TGTGCCAGTAGTCCCCTGGCAGGGGCGGGAACCGGGGAGCTGTTTTTT
D gene: .
clone size: .
V gene: TRBV19
J gene: TRBJ2-2

CDR3 protein: CASSRDGGYTF
CDR3 DNA: TGTGCCAGCAGCAGGGACGGTGGCTACACCTTC
D gene: .
clone size: .
V gene: TRBV9
J gene: TRBJ1-2

CDR3 protein: CATRKTGQTPFYSYEQYF
CDR3 DNA: TGTGCCACCAGAAAGACCGGACAGACCCCTTTCTACTCCTACGAGCAGTACTTC
D gene: .
clone size: .
V gene: TRBV19
J gene: TRBJ2-7

CDR3 protein: CASSENSETQYF
CDR3 DNA: TGTGCCAGCAGTGAAAATAGTGAGACCCAGTACTTC
D gene: .
clone size: .
V gene: TRBV25-1
J gene: TRBJ2-5

CDR3 protein: CASSVESYQETQYF
CDR3 DNA: TGTGCCAGCAGCGTAGAAAGCTACCAAGAGACCCAGTACTTC
D gene: .
clone size: .
V gene: TRBV9
J gene: TRBJ2-5

CDR3 protein: CASQQFRSGGETQYF
CDR3 DNA: TGTGCCAGCCAACAGTTCCGTAGCGGAGGAGAGACCCAGTACTTC
D gene: .
clone size: .
V gene: TRBV19
J gene: TRBJ2-5

CDR3 protein: CASSRTRLAGSYEQYF
CDR3 DNA: TGTGCCAGCAGTCGAACCCGACTAGCGGGCTCCTACGAGCAGTACTTC
D gene: TRBD2
clone size: .
V gene: TRBV5-8
J gene: TRBJ2-7

CDR3 protein: CASSLKGGLAYEQYF
CDR3 DNA: TGTGCCAGCAGCCTTAAAGGGGGACTAGCCTACGAGCAGTACTTC
D gene: TRBD2
clone size: .
V gene: TRBV7-2
J gene: TRBJ2-7

CDR3 protein: CASGHPNTEAFF
CDR3 DNA: TGTGCCAGCGGACATCCGAACACTGAAGCTTTCTTT
D gene: .
clone size: .
V gene: TRBV11-3
J gene: TRBJ1-1

CDR3 protein: CASRDRRGTEAFF
CDR3 DNA: TGTGCCAGCAGGGACAGGAGGGGAACTGAAGCTTTCTTT
D gene: TRBD1
clone size: .
V gene: TRBV2
J gene: TRBJ1-1

CDR3 protein: CASRAGGASNQPQHF
CDR3 DNA: TGTGCCAGTAGAGCAGGGGGCGCGAGCAATCAGCCCCAGCATTTT
D gene: TRBD1
clone size: .
V gene: TRBV19
J gene: TRBJ1-5

CDR3 protein: CASSIGGSDSPLHF
CDR3 DNA: TGTGCCAGTAGTATTGGGGGGAGTGACTCACCCCTCCACTTT
D gene: .
clone size: .
V gene: TRBV19
J gene: TRBJ1-6

CDR3 protein: CAWRQGGRTEAFF
CDR3 DNA: TGTGCCTGGAGACAGGGTGGGCGCACTGAAGCTTTCTTT
D gene: .
clone size: .
V gene: TRBV30
J gene: TRBJ1-1

CDR3 protein: CASSVDPRGREGEKLFF
CDR3 DNA: TGTGCCAGCAGCGTAGATCCCAGGGGGCGCGAGGGTGAAAAACTGTTTTTT
D gene: TRBD1
clone size: .
V gene: TRBV9
J gene: TRBJ1-4

CDR3 protein: CASSPSGGGVGSPLHF
CDR3 DNA: TGTGCCAGCAGCCCCTCTGGGGGAGGAGTCGGGTCACCCCTCCACTTT
D gene: .
clone size: .
V gene: TRBV5-6
J gene: TRBJ1-6

CDR3 protein: CASRASGSTDTQYF
CDR3 DNA: TGTGCCAGCAGGGCTAGCGGCAGCACAGATACGCAGTATTTT
D gene: TRBD2
clone size: .
V gene: TRBV6-5
J gene: TRBJ2-3

CDR3 protein: CASIRSGVRNQPQHF
CDR3 DNA: TGTGCCAGTATCCGTTCAGGGGTAAGGAATCAGCCCCAGCATTTT
D gene: .
clone size: .
V gene: TRBV19
J gene: TRBJ1-5

CDR3 protein: CASSPSGSPQETQYF
CDR3 DNA: TGTGCCAGCAGCCCTAGCGGGAGTCCCCAAGAGACCCAGTACTTC
D gene: TRBD2
clone size: .
V gene: TRBV5-8
J gene: TRBJ2-5

CDR3 protein: CASSQDEGLILMEQYF
CDR3 DNA: TGCGCCAGCAGCCAAGATGAGGGACTGATTTTGATGGAGCAGTACTTC
D gene: .
clone size: .
V gene: TRBV4-1
J gene: TRBJ2-7

CDR3 protein: CASRDQGGNYGYTF
CDR3 DNA: TGTGCCAGCAGGGATCAGGGGGGCAACTATGGCTACACCTTC
D gene: TRBD1
clone size: .
V gene: TRBV6-5
J gene: TRBJ1-2

CDR3 protein: CASSLSLAGASTGELFF
CDR3 DNA: TGTGCCAGCAGCTTAAGCCTAGCGGGAGCCAGCACCGGGGAGCTGTTTTTT
D gene: TRBD2
clone size: .
V gene: TRBV7-9
J gene: TRBJ2-2

CDR3 protein: CASSLHRGQETQYF
CDR3 DNA: TGTGCCAGCAGCTTACACAGGGGGCAAGAGACCCAGTACTTC
D gene: TRBD1
clone size: .
V gene: TRBV11-1
J gene: TRBJ2-5

CDR3 protein: CASSLSRIADTQYF
CDR3 DNA: TGTGCCAGCAGTTTATCCAGGATCGCAGATACGCAGTATTTT
D gene: .
clone size: .
V gene: TRBV27
J gene: TRBJ2-3

CDR3 protein: CASSLGPTGDTEAFF
CDR3 DNA: TGTGCCAGCAGCTTAGGACCGACAGGGGACACTGAAGCTTTCTTT
D gene: TRBD1
clone size: .
V gene: TRBV7-9
J gene: TRBJ1-1

CDR3 protein: CASSLGRSSYEQYF
CDR3 DNA: TGTGCCAGCAGCTTAGGCAGGAGCTCCTACGAGCAGTACTTC
D gene: .
clone size: .
V gene: TRBV7-2
J gene: TRBJ2-7

CDR3 protein: CASSIRTGVGYTF
CDR3 DNA: TGTGCCAGTAGTATCCGGACAGGGGTCGGCTACACCTTC
D gene: TRBD1
clone size: .
V gene: TRBV19
J gene: TRBJ1-2

CDR3 protein: CATSDPGTADTQYF
CDR3 DNA: TGTGCCACCAGTGACCCCGGGACAGCGGATACGCAGTATTTT
D gene: TRBD1
clone size: .
V gene: TRBV24-1
J gene: TRBJ2-3